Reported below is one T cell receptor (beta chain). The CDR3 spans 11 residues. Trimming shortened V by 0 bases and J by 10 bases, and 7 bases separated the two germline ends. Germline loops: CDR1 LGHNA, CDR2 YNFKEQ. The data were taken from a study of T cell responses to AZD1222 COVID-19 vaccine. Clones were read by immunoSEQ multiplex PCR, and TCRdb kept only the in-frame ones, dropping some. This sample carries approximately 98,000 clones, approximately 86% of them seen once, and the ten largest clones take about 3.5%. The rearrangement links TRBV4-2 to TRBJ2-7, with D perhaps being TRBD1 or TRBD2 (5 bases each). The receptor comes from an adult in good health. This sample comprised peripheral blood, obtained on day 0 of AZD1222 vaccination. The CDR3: CASSQDGAQYF. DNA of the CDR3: TGTGCCAGCAGCCAAGACGGGGCCCAGTACTTC.